This T cell receptor (beta chain) was recorded in a study of a mutant IDH1 vaccine in newly diagnosed glioma. Study details: Most patients had radiochemotherapy with temozolomide before enrollment; others had one alone.

Turning to this clone: Its antigen is as yet unknown.

Generated by immunoSEQ multiplex PCR, the TCRdb table keeps only in-frame clones and is missing some. The table includes 50,000 to 65,000 clones, around 80% detected once. Trimming stripped 7 bases from V and 4 bases from J, with 17 bases between. The CDR3 consists of 15 residues. Germline CDR1 and CDR2: MNHNS and SASEGT. Time point of the sample: baseline, week 1 (first vaccination visit). As for treatment: pre-vaccination baseline after standard-of-care therapy. New IDH1-mutant, ATRX-lost WHO grade 3 or 4 astrocytomas occurred in donors. General study findings and limits: Immune responses induced by vaccination arose in around 93% of the patients. Pseudoprogression appeared independent of alterations in top peripheral clonotypes.

The sequence was obtained from a man between 18 and 35 years old with glioma. The V and J genes are TRBV6-1 and TRBJ1-5; D is ambiguous. Sequenced here: PBMCs, sampled from a glioma patient treated with radiotherapy, temozolomide or both. CDR3 sequence: CASKGPHGKNQPQHF. CDR3 bases: TGTGCCAGCAAAGGCCCCCACGGTAAAAATCAGCCCCAGCATTTT.